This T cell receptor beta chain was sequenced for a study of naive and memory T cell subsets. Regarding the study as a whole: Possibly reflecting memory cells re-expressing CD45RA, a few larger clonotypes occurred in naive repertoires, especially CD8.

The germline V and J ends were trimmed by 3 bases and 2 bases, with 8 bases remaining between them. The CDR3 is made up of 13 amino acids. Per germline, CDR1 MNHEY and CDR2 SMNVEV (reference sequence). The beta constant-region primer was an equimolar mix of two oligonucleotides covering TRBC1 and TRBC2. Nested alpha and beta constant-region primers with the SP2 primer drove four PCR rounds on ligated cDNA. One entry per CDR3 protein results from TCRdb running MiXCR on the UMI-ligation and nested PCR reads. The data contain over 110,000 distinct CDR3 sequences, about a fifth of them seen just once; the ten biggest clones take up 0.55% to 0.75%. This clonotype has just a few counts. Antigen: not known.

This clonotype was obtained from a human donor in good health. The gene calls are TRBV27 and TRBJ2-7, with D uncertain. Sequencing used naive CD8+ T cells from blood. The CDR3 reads CASSLTRAYEQYF. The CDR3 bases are TGTGCCAGCAGTTTGACAAGGGCCTACGAGCAGTACTTC.